These 23 T cell receptor beta chains originate from one sample sequenced in a study of blood T cell repertoires in COVID-19. Using immunoSEQ multiplex PCR, the repertoire was profiled, and TCRdb retains in-frame clones only, with some absent. This repertoire shows around 290,000 clones, roughly 92% found once; its top ten account for 2.2%. Sequencing was carried out using peripheral blood. The receptors originated from a woman between 25 and 40 years old with COVID-19, enrolled during active disease.

This clone showed up many times. V is TRBV29-1 and J is TRBJ2-2, with 7 positions matching TRBD2. This CDR3 spans 15 amino acids. The germline V gene encodes CDR1 SQVTM and CDR2 ANQGSEA. With 5 bases clipped from V and 4 bases from J, the junction kept 10 bases outside the gene matches. In DNA, the CDR3 is TGCAGCGTTCCTGGGGGGGGTTTCCTCACCGGGGAGCTGTTTTTT. This encodes CSVPGGGFLTGELFF.

This clone was detected a few times. The V and J genes are TRBV5-6 and TRBJ1-4, with D possibly matching TRBD1 (6 bases). Germline V gives CDR1 SGHDT, CDR2 YYEEEE. This CDR3 contains 16 residues. With 2 bases removed from V and 0 bases from J, the gap between germline ends came to 11 bases. This CDR3 reads CASSFRGGSTNEKLFF. The CDR3 coding sequence is TGTGCCAGCAGCTTCAGGGGCGGGTCAACTAATGAAAAACTGTTTTTT.

The chain's CDR3 is CASSDSTAYGYTF. CDR3 nucleotides: TGTGCCAGCAGTGACTCGACAGCTTATGGCTACACCTTC. V and J are TRBV6-4 and TRBJ1-2; D possibly corresponds to TRBD1 (5 bases). V lost 0 bases, J lost 5 bases, and 7 bases lay in between. Germline V CDR1 and CDR2: MRHNA, SNTAGT. CDR3 size: 13 residues.

This clone has just one count. The V and J genes are TRBV19 and TRBJ2-1, with a tentative D call TRBD2 (5 bases). The germline V and J ends were trimmed by 6 bases and 13 bases, with 19 bases remaining between them. Germline values: CDR1 LNHDA, CDR2 SQIVND (reference sequence). This CDR3 comprises 13 residues. DNA of the CDR3: TGTGCCAGTAGGGCGAACCTCGCGAGGGAACAGTTCTTC. This gives the protein CASRANLAREQFF.

The chain couples TRBV2 to TRBJ1-1; 10 bases line up with TRBD1. The CDR3 is made up of 14 amino acids. V shed 4 bases and J 4 bases; nucleotides not matched to a gene: 3. CDR1 and CDR2 from the germline V gene are SNHLY and FYNNEI. The CDR3 DNA reads TGTGCCAGCAGTGGACAGGGGGCCGTCACTGAAGCTTTCTTT. Encoded protein: CASSGQGAVTEAFF.

The V call is TRBV19, the J call TRBJ2-2; 9 bases are a match to TRBD1. Germline CDR1 reads LNHDA; CDR2 reads SQIVND (reference sequence). CDR3 length: 16 amino acids. V dropped 5 bases and J dropped 5; count of bases not matched to a gene: 9. The CDR3 region has the DNA TGTGCCAGTAGTCTAACACAGGGGGCGAGTACCGGGGAGCTGTTTTTT. Encoded protein: CASSLTQGASTGELFF.

This chain joins TRBV30 and TRBJ1-4; D gene ambiguous. V was clipped by 3 bases and J by 7 bases, with 21 bases between them. Germline assignment: CDR1 GTSNPN and CDR2 SVGIG (reference sequence). This CDR3 contains 16 residues. The CDR3 region is CAWSLTRTGRGEKLFF. As DNA, the CDR3 is TGTGCCTGGAGCCTCACCCGGACGGGTCGGGGTGAAAAACTGTTTTTT.

The chain combines TRBV3-1 (or the pseudogene TRBV3-2) with TRBJ1-2; possible D gene TRBD1, 5 bases. The CDR3 sequence is 14 residues long. Between the trimmed V and J ends, which lost 4 bases and 4 bases, there was a span of 13 bases. Germline CDR1 and CDR2: LGHDT and YNNKEL (reference sequence). CDR3 sequence (DNA): TGTGCCAGCAGCCCGTCCGGGGGGTTCTATGGCTACACCTTC. It translates to CASSPSGGFYGYTF.

Here the CDR3 DNA reads TGTGCCACCAGTGCCCTGGGACAGGGGCGGTATGAAAAACTGTTTTTT. Translated, it gives CATSALGQGRYEKLFF. V usage is TRBV24-1 and J usage is TRBJ1-4; TRBD1 matches at 10 bases. V gave up 5 bases and J gave up 6 bases; unmatched junction bases: 8. The CDR3 has 16 amino acids. Per germline, CDR1 KGHDR and CDR2 SFDVKD.

The V and J genes are TRBV27 and TRBJ2-7, with 11 bases aligning to TRBD2. Germline V gene sequence: CDR1 MNHEY, CDR2 SMNVEV (reference sequence). This CDR3 region has 15 residues. V lost 2 bases to trimming and J lost 5 bases; unmatched junction nucleotides: 5. The DNA of the CDR3 is TGTGCCAGCAGTTTAGTAGCGGGAGGGATCAACGAGCAGTACTTC. This codes for CASSLVAGGINEQYF.

The chain carries TRBV7-9 and TRBJ2-4, with 14 nucleotides matching TRBD2. The germline V gene has CDR1 SEHNR and CDR2 FQNEAQ (reference sequence). The CDR3 sequence is 17 residues long. V lost 5 bases to trimming and J lost 8 bases; unmatched junction nucleotides: 11. The CDR3 region is CASSPETSGRAGDIQYF. CDR3 nucleotides: TGTGCCAGCAGCCCAGAGACTAGCGGGAGGGCCGGGGACATTCAGTACTTC.

This CDR3 is CASRRDRGYEQYF. DNA for the CDR3: TGTGCCAGCCGACGGGACAGGGGCTACGAGCAGTACTTC. The V call is TRBV6-9, the J call TRBJ2-7; 10 nucleotides align to TRBD1. The germline V gene has CDR1 MNHGY and CDR2 SVAAGI. V trimming: 8 bases; J trimming: 3 bases; junction bases outside the gene matches: 4. The CDR3 totals 13 residues.

The V and J genes are TRBV3-1 (or the pseudogene TRBV3-2) and TRBJ1-2; D is possibly TRBD1 (5 bases). Germline CDR1 LGHDT, CDR2 YNNKEL (reference sequence). V lost 4 bases and J lost 2, with 8 bases in between. CDR3 length equals 13 residues. CDR3 in amino acids: CASSPRDNYGYTF. The CDR3 DNA is TGTGCCAGCAGCCCGCGGGACAACTATGGCTACACCTTC.

This chain links TRBV2 with TRBJ2-7; 7 bases match TRBD2. Germline assignment: CDR1 SNHLY and CDR2 FYNNEI. The V segment lost 3 bases and the J segment 0 bases; nucleotides outside the gene matches: 5. The CDR3 is made up of 15 amino acids. The CDR3 reads CASSDLSGDSYEQYF. The DNA of the CDR3 is TGTGCCAGCAGTGATCTAAGCGGGGACTCCTACGAGCAGTACTTC.

The rearrangement joins TRBV11-3 to TRBJ1-1; 9 nucleotides line up with TRBD1. The CDR3 totals 13 residues. From germline, CDR1 is SGHNT and CDR2 YENEEA. With V trimmed by 2 bases and J by 7 bases, 2 bases remained unmatched. The CDR3 protein is CASSLRQGGEAFF. CDR3 coding DNA: TGTGCCAGCAGCTTACGACAGGGGGGTGAAGCTTTCTTT.

The chain recombines TRBV7-7 with TRBJ2-1; 9 bases map to TRBD1. V shed 4 bases, J shed 8 bases, and the junction held 15 bases outside the gene matches. Germline V lookup: CDR1 SSHAT, CDR2 FNYEAQ (reference sequence). This CDR3 has 17 amino acids. CDR3 amino acids: CASSCRRRDRAFDEQFF. CDR3 sequence (DNA): TGTGCCAGCAGCTGTAGAAGACGGGACAGGGCGTTCGATGAGCAGTTCTTC.

The V and J genes are TRBV11-3 and TRBJ2-5; D is unclear. The germline V and J ends were trimmed by 4 bases and 3 bases, with 9 bases remaining between them. CDR3 length: 13 residues. Germline lookup yields CDR1 SGHNT and CDR2 YENEEA. CDR3: CASSSSAEETQYF. CDR3 DNA sequence: TGTGCCAGCAGCTCCAGCGCAGAAGAGACCCAGTACTTC. Full variable domain (outside the CDR3, taken from reference TRBV11-3 and TRBJ2-5): EAGVVQSPRYKIIEKKQPVAFWCNPISGHNTLYWYLQNLGQGPELLIRYENEEAVDDSQLPKDRFSAERLKGVDSTLKIQPAELGDSAVYLCASSSSAEETQYFGPGTRLLVL.

The V and J genes are TRBV5-1 and TRBJ2-4, with TRBD1 matching 9 bases. This CDR3 has 14 amino acids. J lost 4 bases, V lost 4 bases, and 3 bases had no gene match. Germline assignment: CDR1 SGHRS and CDR2 YFSETQ. The CDR3 reads CASSEGQGKNIQYF. The CDR3 DNA is TGCGCCAGCAGCGAGGGACAGGGAAAAAACATTCAGTACTTC.

The rearrangement uses TRBV3-1 (or the pseudogene TRBV3-2) and TRBJ2-5; no definite D call. Germline V gene sequence: CDR1 LGHDT, CDR2 YNNKEL (reference sequence). The CDR3 consists of 15 residues. The V end was cut by 1 base, the J end by 1 base, with 10 bases between. CDR3 residues: CASSQGPQAQETQYF. The CDR3 DNA is TGTGCCAGCAGCCAAGGACCCCAGGCCCAAGAGACCCAGTACTTC.

This chain connects TRBV3-1 (or the pseudogene TRBV3-2) to TRBJ1-2, with TRBD1 as a possible D gene (5 bases). The V end was cut by 0 bases, the J end by 8 bases, with 13 bases between. The germline gives CDR1 LGHDT, CDR2 YNNKEL (reference sequence). The CDR3 is 14 residues long. CDR3 DNA sequence: TGTGCCAGCAGCCAAGATAGTGGGGGACTGGGCTACACCTTC. This sequence encodes CASSQDSGGLGYTF.

This sequence joins TRBV27 and TRBJ2-7; the match to TRBD1 covers 7 bases. The CDR3 loop spans 13 amino acids. Germline V gene data show CDR1 as MNHEY and CDR2 as SMNVEV (reference sequence). CDR3 DNA: TGTGTATCGAGGGGACAGCTACGCTACGAGCAGTACTTC. As protein: CVSRGQLRYEQYF.

This chain links TRBV19 with TRBJ1-5; 9 nucleotides align to TRBD1. V lost 5 bases to trimming and J lost 1 base; unmatched junction nucleotides: 9. The CDR3 has 17 residues. Germline assignment: CDR1 LNHDA and CDR2 SQIVND (reference sequence). As DNA, the CDR3 is TGTGCCAGTAGTGCCGGGACAGGGAGATCGAGCAATCAGCCCCAGCATTTT. Protein product: CASSAGTGRSSNQPQHF.

This clone is a singleton in its sample. The CDR3: CAIGTSGIYEQYF. The CDR3 bases are TGTGCCATAGGGACTAGCGGGATCTACGAGCAGTACTTC. The chain couples TRBV6-5 to TRBJ2-7; 13 bases fit TRBD2. The ends lost 10 bases at V and 3 bases at J; junction bases unmatched: 3. Germline V gene data show CDR1 as MNHEY and CDR2 as SVGAGI. The CDR3 spans 13 residues.